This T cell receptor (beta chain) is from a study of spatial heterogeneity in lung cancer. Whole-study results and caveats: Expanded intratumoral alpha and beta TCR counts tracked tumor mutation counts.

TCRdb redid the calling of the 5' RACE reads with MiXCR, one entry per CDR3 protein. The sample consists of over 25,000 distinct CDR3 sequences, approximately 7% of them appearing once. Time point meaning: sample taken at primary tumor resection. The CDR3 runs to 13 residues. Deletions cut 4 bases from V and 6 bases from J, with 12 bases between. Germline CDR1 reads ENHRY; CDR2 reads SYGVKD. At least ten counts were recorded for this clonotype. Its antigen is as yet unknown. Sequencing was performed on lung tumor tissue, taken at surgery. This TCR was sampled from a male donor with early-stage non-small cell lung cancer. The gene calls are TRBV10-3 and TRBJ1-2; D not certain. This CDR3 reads CAISGGSWDGYTF. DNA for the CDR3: TGTGCCATCAGTGGAGGCTCGTGGGATGGCTACACCTTC.